This T cell receptor beta chain came from a study of blood T cell repertoires in COVID-19. Background on the study: Spain, Italy and the United States supplied samples that represented acute and convalescent COVID-19. PBMCs, B-cell-depleted T cells, or T cells were the source of the cDNA or gDNA that made up the material.

V trimming: 5 bases; J trimming: 7 bases; junction bases outside the gene matches: 10. Germline values: CDR1 LGHNA, CDR2 YSLEER. The CDR3 is 16 residues long. In the original analysis: How many nucleated cells were present was estimated from reference gene primer amplification. TCRdb's table, derived via immunoSEQ multiplex PCR, lists solely in-frame clones and lacks some. V, J and clone size reflect that table, while D and trimming were determined from the DNA. The sample yields tens of thousands of clones, roughly 91% seen once. The V gene is TRBV4-3, the J gene TRBJ2-1, with TRBD2 identical over 11 bases. The sample taken for sequencing was peripheral blood. The receptor was derived from a woman at least 80 years old with active COVID-19. The DNA for the CDR3 is TGCGCCAGCAGCTACGGTACTAGCGGGAGTAGGAATGAGCAGTTCTTC. Its protein is CASSYGTSGSRNEQFF.